The clone carrying this T cell receptor beta chain was observed a few times. This CDR3 has 14 amino acids. V was cut by 0 bases and J by 9 bases, with 13 bases left in between. The germline CDR1 and CDR2 sequences are SGHRS and YFSETQ. The source of the sample is a study of blood T cell repertoires in COVID-19. On the study more broadly: The study drew acute and convalescent COVID-19 samples from the United States, Italy and Spain. PBMCs, B-cell-depleted T cells, or T cells provided the cDNA or gDNA that made up the material.

Per the authors' pipeline: Amplifying reference gene primers gave estimates of nucleated cell counts. This table comes from immunoSEQ multiplex PCR, and its TCRdb copy is limited to in-frame clones, with some not included. V and J calls and clone size follow that table, whereas D and trimming were derived from the DNA. This repertoire shows 100,000 to 150,000 clones, less than 85% found once; its top ten account for about a sixth. The TCR sequence derives from a woman aged 80 or older with acute or convalescent COVID-19. The chain has TRBV5-1 and TRBJ2-1; D perhaps matches TRBD1 (5 bases). The source material was peripheral blood. The chain's CDR3 is CASSLERGIGEQFF. Here the CDR3 DNA reads TGCGCCAGCAGCTTGGAAAGGGGCATCGGTGAGCAGTTCTTC.